Listed below are T cell receptor beta chains from one sample, sequenced in a study of T cell clonotyping in hematopoietic cell transplantation. The repertoire was sequenced with immunoSEQ multiplex PCR; TCRdb's copy has only in-frame clones and lacks some. This sample has about 69,000 clones; almost 97% occur once, and the top ten carry under 2%. The sequencing used peripheral blood mononuclear cells, collected before stem cell transplant. The receptors were gathered from a woman between 45 and 60 years old with acute myeloid leukemia. Some clones in this sample may be carry-over from other donors' samples. Each CDR3 is given with its conserved first and last residue. D genes are given only for firm matches. Size tells how often a clone was seen (once, few, many) or the class of an expanded clone, and some rows leave it out.

v_call: TRBV2
d_call: -
clone_size: -
j_call: TRBJ1-5
cdr3_nt: TGTGCCAGCAGGGATAGCAATCAGCCCCAGCATTTT
cdr3_aa: CASRDSNQPQHF

v_call: TRBV5-1
d_call: -
clone_size: -
j_call: TRBJ1-3
cdr3_nt: TGCGCCAGCCGGGAGGGCGGCTCTGGAAACACCATATATTTT
cdr3_aa: CASREGGSGNTIYF

v_call: TRBV30
d_call: -
clone_size: -
j_call: TRBJ2-7
cdr3_nt: TGTGCCTGGAGTGCGGACGGGTACGAGCAGTACTTC
cdr3_aa: CAWSADGYEQYF

v_call: TRBV4-2
d_call: -
clone_size: -
j_call: TRBJ1-6
cdr3_nt: TGTGCCAGCAGCCAAGAATGGGGAAAAAGTTCACCCCTCCACTTT
cdr3_aa: CASSQEWGKSSPLHF

v_call: TRBV5-1
d_call: -
clone_size: -
j_call: TRBJ1-3
cdr3_nt: TGCGCCAGCAGCCAGACCGGAAACACCATATATTTT
cdr3_aa: CASSQTGNTIYF

v_call: TRBV28
d_call: TRBD2
clone_size: -
j_call: TRBJ2-2
cdr3_nt: TGTGCCAGCAGTTCCGGGACTAGCGGGAGTCCCGGGGAGCTGTTTTTT
cdr3_aa: CASSSGTSGSPGELFF

v_call: TRBV6-1
d_call: -
clone_size: -
j_call: TRBJ1-4
cdr3_nt: TGTGCCAGCAGCCGGCCCGTGGGGGGGAGGGAAAAACTGTTTTTT
cdr3_aa: CASSRPVGGREKLFF

v_call: TRBV7-8
d_call: TRBD1
clone_size: -
j_call: TRBJ1-1
cdr3_nt: TGTGCCAGCAGCTCGACTCCGGGACAGCGGAACACTGAAGCTTTCTTT
cdr3_aa: CASSSTPGQRNTEAFF

v_call: TRBV29-1
d_call: TRBD2
clone_size: -
j_call: TRBJ2-1
cdr3_nt: TGCAGCGTCCAGACTAGCGGGAGCGCCAATGAGCAGTTCTTC
cdr3_aa: CSVQTSGSANEQFF

v_call: TRBV9
d_call: TRBD1
clone_size: -
j_call: TRBJ2-2
cdr3_nt: TGTGCCAGCAGCGTAGGTTTGGGACAGGGAAGAACCGGGGAGCTGTTTTTT
cdr3_aa: CASSVGLGQGRTGELFF

v_call: TRBV5-1
d_call: TRBD2
clone_size: -
j_call: TRBJ2-5
cdr3_nt: TGCGCCAGCAGCACGGGACTAGCGGGGGAGCAAGAGACCCAGTACTTC
cdr3_aa: CASSTGLAGEQETQYF

v_call: TRBV19
d_call: TRBD2
clone_size: -
j_call: TRBJ2-5
cdr3_nt: TGTGCCAGTAGTCAACAGTGGGGGGGGACCCAGTACTTC
cdr3_aa: CASSQQWGGTQYF

v_call: TRBV7-2
d_call: -
clone_size: -
j_call: TRBJ2-5
cdr3_nt: TGTGCCAGCAGCTTAGAGGTCCGTGAGACCCAGTACTTC
cdr3_aa: CASSLEVRETQYF

v_call: TRBV28
d_call: -
clone_size: -
j_call: TRBJ1-2
cdr3_nt: TGTGCCAGCATCCCGGCAGGCCTCTATGGCTACACCTTC
cdr3_aa: CASIPAGLYGYTF

v_call: TRBV9
d_call: TRBD1
clone_size: -
j_call: TRBJ2-5
cdr3_nt: TGTGCCAGCAGCGTAGTCCCGGGACAGAAAGAGACCCAGTACTTC
cdr3_aa: CASSVVPGQKETQYF

v_call: TRBV4-1
d_call: -
clone_size: -
j_call: TRBJ1-1
cdr3_nt: TGCGCCAGCAGCCAAGATCGGGACACTGAAGCTTTCTTT
cdr3_aa: CASSQDRDTEAFF

v_call: TRBV7-9
d_call: -
clone_size: -
j_call: TRBJ2-7
cdr3_nt: TGTGCCAGCAGCACGTTACGGACGTCCTCCTACGAGCAGTACTTC
cdr3_aa: CASSTLRTSSYEQYF

v_call: TRBV30
d_call: TRBD2
clone_size: -
j_call: TRBJ2-2
cdr3_nt: TGTGCCTGGAGCTCACTAGCGGTCACCGGGGAGCTGTTTTTT
cdr3_aa: CAWSSLAVTGELFF

v_call: TRBV14
d_call: -
clone_size: -
j_call: TRBJ1-2
cdr3_nt: TGTGCCAGCAGCCAAGATATGCCGACGAGGGGCTACACCTTC
cdr3_aa: CASSQDMPTRGYTF

v_call: TRBV2
d_call: TRBD1
clone_size: once
j_call: TRBJ1-6
cdr3_nt: TGTGCCAGCATCCGGGACAGGGTGGGGAATTCACCCCTCCACTTT
cdr3_aa: CASIRDRVGNSPLHF

v_call: TRBV28
d_call: -
clone_size: -
j_call: TRBJ1-2
cdr3_nt: TGTGCCAGCAGTCAAACTCGGGAGGGCTACACCTTC
cdr3_aa: CASSQTREGYTF

v_call: TRBV19
d_call: -
clone_size: -
j_call: TRBJ1-1
cdr3_nt: TGTGCCAGTAGTAAAATGTGGGGGAGGAACACTGAAGCTTTCTTT
cdr3_aa: CASSKMWGRNTEAFF